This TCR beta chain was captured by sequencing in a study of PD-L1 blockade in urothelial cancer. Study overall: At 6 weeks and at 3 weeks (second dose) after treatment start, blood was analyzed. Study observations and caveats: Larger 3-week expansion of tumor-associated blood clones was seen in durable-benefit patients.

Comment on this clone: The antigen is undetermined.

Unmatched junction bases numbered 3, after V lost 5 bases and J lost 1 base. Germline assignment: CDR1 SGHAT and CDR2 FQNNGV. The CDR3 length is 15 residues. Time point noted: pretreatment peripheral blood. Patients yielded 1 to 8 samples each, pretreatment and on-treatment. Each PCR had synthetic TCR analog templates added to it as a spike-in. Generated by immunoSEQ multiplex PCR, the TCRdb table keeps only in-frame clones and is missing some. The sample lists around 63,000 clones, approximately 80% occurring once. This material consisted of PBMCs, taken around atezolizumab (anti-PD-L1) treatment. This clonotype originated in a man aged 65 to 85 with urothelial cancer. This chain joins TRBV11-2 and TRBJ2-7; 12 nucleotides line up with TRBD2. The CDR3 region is CASSPTSGSSYEQYF. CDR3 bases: TGTGCCAGCAGCCCGACTAGCGGGAGTTCCTACGAGCAGTACTTC.